The entry below describes one TCR beta chain. The RNA input was about 0.5 to 1 ug, and it was reverse transcribed with random hexamers. Each CDR3 protein gets one entry after TCRdb re-called the immunoSEQ multiplex PCR reads with MiXCR. The data contain fewer than 80,000 distinct CDR3 sequences, 94% of them singletons. These data originate in a study of CD8 T cells in Susac syndrome. This CDR3 is built from 18 residues. The V end lost 2 bases, the J end lost 0 bases, and 19 bases lay between the germline ends. Germline values: CDR1 LNHDA, CDR2 SQIVND (reference sequence). The specimen was CD8+ T cells from PBMCs. The clonotype was recovered from a human donor with Susac syndrome. The rearrangement uses TRBV19 and TRBJ1-1, with D perhaps matching TRBD1 (5 bases). The CDR3 sequence is CASSISRGRAGMNTEAFF. The CDR3 bases are TGTGCCAGTAGTATAAGTAGGGGACGGGCCGGAATGAACACTGAAGCTTTCTTT.